These T cell receptor beta chains were read from a single sample in a study of T cell clones after liver transplantation. Using immunoSEQ multiplex PCR, the repertoire was profiled, and TCRdb retains in-frame clones only, with some absent. There are around 78,000 clones in the sample; approximately 87% occur only once, and about 2.8% lies in the top ten. The sample here was CD4+ T cells from blood, taken at the 22-month timepoint. The receptors here all came from a human patient who received a liver transplant. Some T cells could come from the graft donor. Each CDR3 is given with its conserved first and last residue. A D gene is named only where the DNA matches it firmly. For some rows the clone size is stated as once, few or many, or as a class when expanded; others skip it.

size	D	V	J	DNA	CDR3
NA	TRBD2	TRBV14	TRBJ2-1	TGTGCCAGCAGCCAAGTAGGGGGGACTAGCGGTGAAGATGAGCAGTTCTTC	CASSQVGGTSGEDEQFF
NA	NA	TRBV4-2	TRBJ1-6	TGTGCCAGCAGCCAATTTTTGCAAGACGGTTCACCCCTCCACTTT	CASSQFLQDGSPLHF
NA	NA	TRBV7-9	TRBJ1-6	TGTGCCAGCAGCCCCCGGGGTGGTTCTAATTCACCCCTCCACTTT	CASSPRGGSNSPLHF
NA	NA	TRBV19	TRBJ1-5	TGTGCCAGTAGCAACAACAGAGGCAATCAGCCCCAGCATTTT	CASSNNRGNQPQHF
NA	NA	TRBV6-5	TRBJ1-2	TGTGCCAGCAGTTACGAAGGCCGGACAAGGGATGGCTACACCTTC	CASSYEGRTRDGYTF
NA	NA	TRBV7-3	TRBJ2-1	TGTGCCAGCAGTTTAAATGGCGGGAACGCCTACAATGAGCAGTTCTTC	CASSLNGGNAYNEQFF
once	NA	TRBV27	TRBJ1-3	TGTGCCAGCAAATCTAGCTCTGGAAACACCATATATTTT	CASKSSSGNTIYF
once	NA	TRBV11-2	TRBJ1-4	TGTGCCAGCAGCTTGACAGGCGGGTCGAATGAAAAACTGTTTTTT	CASSLTGGSNEKLFF
once	TRBD2	TRBV6-6	TRBJ2-2	TGTGCCAGCAGCCCGACGGGGGGGCTGAACACCGGGGAGCTGTTTTTT	CASSPTGGLNTGELFF
NA	NA	TRBV7-2	TRBJ2-7	TGTGCCAGCAGCTCCCCCGGCGGGCGGCTCTCCGGGAACGAGCAGTACTTC	CASSSPGGRLSGNEQYF
NA	NA	TRBV5-6	TRBJ1-2	TGTGCCAGCAGCTTGGTTCGGGGGAGGGACTATGGCTACACCTTC	CASSLVRGRDYGYTF
NA	NA	TRBV18	TRBJ1-4	TGTGCCAGCTCGCTAGGCAGAGCTAATGAAAAACTGTTTTTT	CASSLGRANEKLFF
NA	NA	TRBV15	TRBJ2-5	TGTGCCACCAGAGTTAGTCGTGGGGCAGAGACCCAGTACTTC	CATRVSRGAETQYF
NA	NA	TRBV28	TRBJ2-7	TGTGCCAGCAGTTTAGCCGTTTCCTACGAGCAGTACTTC	CASSLAVSYEQYF
NA	NA	TRBV18	TRBJ2-3	TGTGCCAGCTCAACTCAGCGGAGCACAGATACGCAGTATTTT	CASSTQRSTDTQYF
NA	TRBD1	TRBV6-4	TRBJ2-2	TGTGCCAGCCGCGGACAGGGGGGGACCGGGGAGCTGTTTTTT	CASRGQGGTGELFF
NA	TRBD1	TRBV10-3	TRBJ2-2	TGTGCCATCAGTGGGTCGACAGGGGGTGACACCGGGGAGCTGTTTTTT	CAISGSTGGDTGELFF
once	NA	TRBV7-9	TRBJ2-3	TGTGCCAGCAGCTTTAACGGGAAAGAAGATACGCAGTATTTT	CASSFNGKEDTQYF
NA	NA	TRBV5-1	TRBJ2-5	TGCGCCAGCAGCTTGGCTCTAGTAGGGGAGACCCAGTACTTC	CASSLALVGETQYF
NA	TRBD1	TRBV28	TRBJ1-4	TGTGCCAGCAGTTTAACAGGGGTTAATGAAAAACTGTTTTTT	CASSLTGVNEKLFF
NA	TRBD2	TRBV5-1	TRBJ2-7	TGCGCCAGCAGCTTGAGGACTAGCGGGGACGAGCAGTACTTC	CASSLRTSGDEQYF
NA	NA	TRBV5-1	TRBJ2-7	TGCGCCAGCAGCTCCGCTAACGAGCAGTACTTC	CASSSANEQYF
NA	NA	TRBV11-2	TRBJ1-1	TGTGCCAGCAGCTTAGATTGGACGGGGAACACTGAAGCTTTCTTT	CASSLDWTGNTEAFF
NA	NA	TRBV7-2	TRBJ1-6	TGTGCCAGCAGCTTAGGTCGGGGGGGTCAGAATTCACCCCTCCACTTT	CASSLGRGGQNSPLHF
NA	NA	TRBV7-2	TRBJ2-7	TGTGCCAGCAGCCAGGACAGAATCTACGAGCAGTACTTC	CASSQDRIYEQYF
NA	TRBD1	TRBV28	TRBJ1-4	TGTGCCAGCAGTTTAGCCCAAGACAGGGGTGCTAATGAAAAACTGTTTTTT	CASSLAQDRGANEKLFF
once	NA	TRBV6-5	TRBJ1-1	TGTGCCAGCAGTTACTCGAGGGACAACACTGAAGCTTTCTTT	CASSYSRDNTEAFF
NA	NA	TRBV5-6	TRBJ1-3	TGTGCCAGCAGCTTGGGACAGAACTCTGGAAACACCATATATTTT	CASSLGQNSGNTIYF
NA	TRBD2	TRBV5-4	TRBJ2-3	TGTGCCAGCAGCCGGACTAGTCAAGATACGCAGTATTTT	CASSRTSQDTQYF
NA	NA	TRBV7-6	TRBJ1-4	TGTGCCAGCAGCTCGCAGGGGCGTAATGAAAAACTGTTTTTT	CASSSQGRNEKLFF
NA	NA	TRBV5-8	TRBJ1-2	TGTGCCAGCAGCCGCGACTTCTATGGCTACACCTTC	CASSRDFYGYTF
once	NA	TRBV6-5	TRBJ2-7	TGTGCCAGCAGTCATCGGGACGGAAGGGTCTACGAGCAGTACTTC	CASSHRDGRVYEQYF
once	TRBD2	TRBV5-1	TRBJ2-3	TGCGCCAGCAGCTTGGCGGGGGGGATTAGCACAGATACGCAGTATTTT	CASSLAGGISTDTQYF
few	NA	TRBV7-9	TRBJ1-1	TGTGCCAGCAGCTTAGATATACAGGGCACTGAAGCTTTCTTT	CASSLDIQGTEAFF
once	NA	TRBV19	TRBJ2-2	TGTGCCAGTAGTCGACTGACGGACGCCTACACCGGGGAGCTGTTTTTT	CASSRLTDAYTGELFF
NA	TRBD2	TRBV18	TRBJ2-1	TGTGCCAGCTCACCACAAATGTTCGGGGGGGGCAATGAGCAGTTCTTC	CASSPQMFGGGNEQFF
NA	NA	TRBV6-5	TRBJ2-3	TGTGCCAGCAGTTATCGACGACTCAGCACAGATACGCAGTATTTT	CASSYRRLSTDTQYF
NA	NA	TRBV27	TRBJ2-1	TGTGCCAGCAGTTCCCAGACACAACAACGCTCCTACAATGAGCAGTTCTTC	CASSSQTQQRSYNEQFF
NA	TRBD1	TRBV19	TRBJ1-1	TGTGCCAGTAGAGTCCGACAGGGGGCGGCCACTGAAGCTTTCTTT	CASRVRQGAATEAFF
NA	NA	TRBV6-5	TRBJ2-1	TGTGCCAGCAGCTACTCGGATAGCTCCTACAATGAGCAGTTCTTC	CASSYSDSSYNEQFF
NA	NA	TRBV5-6	TRBJ2-7	TGTGCCAGCAGCTTACCGATCGCCGACGAGCAGTACTTC	CASSLPIADEQYF
NA	NA	TRBV7-2	TRBJ2-3	TGTGCCAGCAGCTTTTTAGGGGGTGGAGATACGCAGTATTTT	CASSFLGGGDTQYF
NA	NA	TRBV27	TRBJ1-1	TGTGCCAGCAGTCACGGACGGTCGAACACTGAAGCTTTCTTT	CASSHGRSNTEAFF
once	TRBD2	TRBV19	TRBJ2-1	TGTGCCAGTAGTATATGGCTAGCGGGGACCAATGAGCAGTTCTTC	CASSIWLAGTNEQFF
NA	TRBD1	TRBV5-4	TRBJ2-2	TGTGCCAGCAGCTCCGGGACAGGGGCGAGGAACACCGGGGAGCTGTTTTTT	CASSSGTGARNTGELFF
NA	NA	TRBV15	TRBJ2-3	TGTGCCACCAGCATAACAGGGATAGATACGCAGTATTTT	CATSITGIDTQYF
once	TRBD1	TRBV9	TRBJ2-4	TGTGCCAGCAGCGAGGGGGCTTTGGGCAAAAACATTCAGTACTTC	CASSEGALGKNIQYF
NA	NA	TRBV7-2	TRBJ2-1	TGTGCCAGCAGCTTAGCGGCCGGAGGTGTCGGCTACAATGAGCAGTTCTTC	CASSLAAGGVGYNEQFF
NA	NA	TRBV7-9	TRBJ2-7	TGTGCCAGCAGCTTAGGGCTAGTTAACCACGAGCAGTACTTC	CASSLGLVNHEQYF
NA	TRBD1	TRBV6-6	TRBJ1-2	TGTGCCAGCAGTTCAACCCGGACAGGGGAGTACTATGACTACACCTTC	CASSSTRTGEYYDYTF
NA	NA	TRBV11-3	TRBJ2-3	TGTGCCAGCAGCTTCGGGCCGTCGAGCACAGATACGCAGTATTTT	CASSFGPSSTDTQYF
once	TRBD2	TRBV11-2	TRBJ2-7	TGTGCCAGCGGGGAGGGGTGGCGGGGGGACTCATACGAGCAGTACTTC	CASGEGWRGDSYEQYF
NA	NA	TRBV5-1	TRBJ2-2	TGCGCCAGCAGCTTGTTGGGACACACCGGGGAGCTGTTTTTT	CASSLLGHTGELFF
NA	NA	TRBV4-2	TRBJ1-5	TGTGCCAGCAGCCAAGCTACAGGCGAGGGACAGCCCCAGCATTTT	CASSQATGEGQPQHF
NA	TRBD2	TRBV5-1	TRBJ2-5	TGCGCCAGCAGCTTACTGGGACTAGCGGAAGAGACCCAGTACTTC	CASSLLGLAEETQYF
NA	TRBD2	TRBV29-1	TRBJ2-1	TGCAGCGTGACAGGACTAGCGGGAGGGCAGTACAATGAGCAGTTCTTC	CSVTGLAGGQYNEQFF
NA	TRBD2	TRBV11-2	TRBJ2-5	TGTGCCAGCAGCCAGGGGACTAGCGGGAGGGCCGTGGAGACCCAGTACTTC	CASSQGTSGRAVETQYF
NA	NA	TRBV5-6	TRBJ1-5	TGTGCCAGCAGCGTAGGTCAACAGGGTCAGCCCCAGCATTTT	CASSVGQQGQPQHF
once	TRBD1	TRBV5-4	TRBJ1-2	TGTGCCAGCAGCTTGGAGACAGGGGACTATGGCTACACCTTC	CASSLETGDYGYTF
few	NA	TRBV5-1	TRBJ1-2	TGCGCCAGCAGTTCGGACGGAGACCGGTATGGCTACACCTTC	CASSSDGDRYGYTF